The following is a T cell receptor (beta chain) sequence with its context. It has no known antigen specificity. The sample is drawn from a study of T cells expressing NK-cell markers (dated by TCRdb to 2020 to 2022). About the study as a whole: Under ten donors provided sorted CD3+CD56+NKG2C+, CD3+CD56+NKG2C- and CD3+CD56-NKG2C+ T-cell subsets, whose TCR beta-chain repertoires were profiled. Among the eight sequenced donors, only one was HCMV-seronegative, while the other seven were HCMV-seropositive. Randomly selected healthy volunteers, three men and five women, were used as the eight sequenced donors. The libraries were sequenced on Illumina HiSeq 2000/2500, MiSeq or NextSeq, producing 2 x 150 bp reads. General conclusions and limits of the study: Whether the expanded NKG2C-expressing T cell clones were specific for HCMV antigens was left unclear. In 6 or 7 donors, the dominant CD3+CD56+NKG2C+ clonotypes ranked among the top 10 CD8+ clonotypes, making up 1.0-7.0% of CD8+ T cells. Those dominant clonotypes were again the most abundant among CD3+CD56-NKG2C+ cells in four donors, at about 25-60.1%.

A commercial ELISA kit detecting HCMV-specific IgG in serum was used to determine HCMV serostatus. Ficoll density gradient centrifugation was used to isolate peripheral blood mononuclear cells from blood. The instrument given in TCRdb is Illumina HiSeq 2000. The TCR beta cDNA libraries were made using 5'RACE template switching, a step that added both a universal primer site and unique molecular identifiers. cDNA synthesis was primed from the TCR beta constant segment and was followed by two successive PCR amplification steps. From the authors' description of their analysis: MIGEC was used to demultiplex reads and group reads by UMI, and MiTCR was used to assemble and quantify clonotypes. To remove erroneous sequences, TCR cDNA sequences were retained only when supported by two or more reads. The tcR package was used for downstream repertoire analysis, with clonotypes matched between fractions based on CDR3 nucleotide sequence plus V segment. VDJmatch was used to annotate antigen specificity against VDJdb, with one amino acid substitution allowed in CDR3. TCRdb reprocessed the sequencing reads and holds a single record per CDR3 protein sequence, with no DNA. These V and J calls rely on TCRdb rather than the paper's analysis. The table of this sample itemizes about 170,000 distinct CDR3 sequences. Of the sample, about 19% falls within the top ten clones.

There are 15 amino acids in the CDR3, from cysteine to phenylalanine inclusive. No DNA is listed. Via the germline V gene, CDR1 is SGHDN and CDR2 FVKESK. The V and J segments used are TRBV14 and TRBJ2-5; lacking DNA, the TRBD2 call made by TCRdb goes unchecked. The TCR comes from a man aged 18-69 years in good health. Sequenced material: blood T cells: a sorted CD56 or NKG2C T cell subset, CD4+ or CD8+ T cells, or bulk PBMC T cells (not recorded which). CDR3 loop: CASSQATGIRETQYF. Full variable domain (CDR3 extended with the reference TRBV14 and TRBJ2-5 proteins): EAGVTQFPSHSVIEKGQTVTLRCDPISGHDNLYWYRRVMGKEIKFLLHFVKESKQDESGMPNNRFLAERTGGTYSTLKVQPAELEDSGVYFCASSQATGIRETQYFGPGTRLLVL.